The 24 T cell receptor beta chains in this list originate from one sample, sequenced in a study of blood T cell repertoires in COVID-19. Generated by immunoSEQ multiplex PCR, the TCRdb table keeps only in-frame clones and is missing some. The sample contains around 100,000 clones, roughly two thirds of which appear only once. Sample: peripheral blood. These receptors came from a man aged 80 or over with acute or convalescent COVID-19.

This clone is judged medium-sized. This rearrangement joins TRBV5-6 to TRBJ1-2; 7 bases are a match to TRBD1. The CDR3 is 15 amino acids. Germline CDR1 is SGHDT and CDR2 is YYEEEE. V gave up 7 bases and J gave up 3 bases; unmatched junction bases: 12. CDR3 in amino acids: CASCQGEGRHYGYTF. DNA for the CDR3: TGTGCCAGCTGCCAGGGGGAAGGCCGGCACTATGGCTACACCTTC.

The sample holds a few counts of this clone. V gene TRBV4-1 combines with J gene TRBJ2-1; tentatively, D is TRBD2 (6 bases). Germline V CDR1 and CDR2: MGHRA, YSYEKL. CDR3 length: 10 amino acids. V was cut by 8 bases and J by 9 bases, with 8 bases left in between. In DNA, the CDR3 is TGCGCCAGCCGCGGGGTTGAGCAGTTCTTC. Its translation: CASRGVEQFF.

The chain couples TRBV3-1 (or the pseudogene TRBV3-2) to TRBJ1-4, with D possibly being TRBD1 (5 bases). From germline, CDR1 is LGHDT and CDR2 YNNKEL (reference sequence). The CDR3 covers 15 residues. Trimming stripped 4 bases from V and 2 bases from J, with 11 bases between. Here the CDR3 reads CASSRGVPTNEKLFF. CDR3 bases: TGTGCCAGCAGCCGGGGGGTTCCGACTAATGAAAAACTGTTTTTT.

The chain has TRBV27 and TRBJ1-5, with D unresolved. The CDR3 spans 17 residues. CDR1 and CDR2 from the germline V gene are MNHEY and SMNVEV (reference sequence). V lost 5 bases and J lost 1, with 18 bases in between. The CDR3 coding sequence is TGTGCCAGCAGTCCCCCCCGGTTACGTAGAAGCAATCAGCCCCAGCATTTT. Residues: CASSPPRLRRSNQPQHF.

The V gene is TRBV19, the J gene TRBJ1-1, with TRBD1 identical over 7 bases. Germline lookup yields CDR1 LNHDA and CDR2 SQIVND (reference sequence). After removal of 5 bases from V and 5 bases from J, the junction contained 14 bases not matched to a gene. This CDR3 is built from 16 residues. The chain's CDR3 is CASSPSGRGMFTEAFF. The DNA for the CDR3 is TGTGCCAGTAGTCCTTCGGGCAGGGGGATGTTTACTGAAGCTTTCTTT.

The chain uses TRBV27 and TRBJ2-3; 16 nucleotides agree with TRBD2. The CDR3 extends over 18 amino acids. With V trimmed by 8 bases and J by 2 bases, 10 bases remained unmatched. Germline assignment: CDR1 MNHEY and CDR2 SMNVEV (reference sequence). The CDR3 region is CASRTGLAGGPYTDTQYF. Written as DNA, the CDR3 is TGTGCCAGCCGGACGGGACTAGCGGGAGGGCCCTACACAGATACGCAGTATTTT.

The V call is TRBV4-1, the J call TRBJ2-7; 12 bases are shared with TRBD2. This CDR3 has 15 residues. J gave up 3 bases and V 4 bases, and 4 bases lay outside the gene matches. CDR1 is MGHRA and CDR2 is YSYEKL in the germline V gene. The CDR3 coding sequence is TGCGCCAGCAGCCCGCGACTAGCGGGAGACTACGAGCAGTACTTC. Translating gives CASSPRLAGDYEQYF.

This clone was observed a single time. The rearrangement links TRBV27 to TRBJ2-1; the D gene is possibly TRBD2 (6 bases). The CDR3 runs 16 residues. The V gene's germline CDR1 is MNHEY and CDR2 SMNVEV (reference sequence). The V gene lost 5 bases and the J gene lost 1 base, with 15 bases spanning the gap. CDR3 nucleotides: TGTGCCAGCAGTACCCCCGTCGGGGGATCCTACAATGAGCAGTTCTTC. Encoded protein: CASSTPVGGSYNEQFF.

This chain joins TRBV18 and TRBJ2-7; a possible D gene is TRBD1 (6 bases). Germline V gene lookup returns CDR1 KGHSH and CDR2 LQKENI. V was pared by 6 bases and J by 7 bases, with 16 bases between. The CDR3 runs 13 residues. The CDR3 loop is CASSPGTLREQYF. The CDR3 bases are TGTGCCAGCTCCCCCGGGACATTGCGGGAGCAGTACTTC.

V usage is TRBV10-2 and J usage is TRBJ2-1, with 9 bases fitting TRBD1. J lost 7 bases, V lost 8 bases, and 6 bases had no gene match. The germline CDR1 and CDR2 sequences are WSHSY and SAAADI. The CDR3 length is 13 residues. The CDR3 region has the DNA TGCGCCAGCCGGCACAGGGGGCCGAATGAGCAGTTCTTC. It translates to CASRHRGPNEQFF.

This chain joins TRBV19 and TRBJ1-5, with 7 bases that match TRBD1. V lost 4 bases and J lost 6; bases outside the gene matches: 9. This CDR3 spans 15 amino acids. Germline-derived CDR1 and CDR2 are LNHDA and SQIVND (reference sequence). CDR3 nucleotide sequence: TGTGCCAGTAGTAGAGACAGGGTGGTAGGTCAGCCCCAGCATTTT. Protein: CASSRDRVVGQPQHF.

This clone was recorded a few times. V usage is TRBV4-3 and J usage is TRBJ2-2, with 7 bases aligning to TRBD1. Trimming removed 1 base from V and 4 bases from J; junction bases left unmatched: 6. Germline CDR1 is LGHNA and CDR2 is YSLEER. There are 16 residues in the CDR3. CDR3 nucleotide sequence: TGCGCCAGCAGCCAAGCGAAGGGGGCGCGCACCGGGGAGCTGTTTTTT. This sequence encodes CASSQAKGARTGELFF.

The chain is built from TRBV3-1 (or the pseudogene TRBV3-2) and TRBJ2-7, with a weak D call TRBD2 (7 bases). Germline assignment: CDR1 LGHDT and CDR2 YNNKEL (reference sequence). The CDR3 covers 13 residues. The V gene lost 2 bases and the J gene lost 6 bases, with 11 bases spanning the gap. The CDR3 sequence is CASSQRGTIEQYF. Written as DNA, the CDR3 is TGTGCCAGCAGCCAAAGGGGGACTATCGAGCAGTACTTC.

This clone was picked up one time. The CDR3 is CASSGVNQGGTEAFF. The CDR3 nucleotides read TGTGCCAGCAGTGGGGTCAACCAGGGGGGCACTGAAGCTTTCTTT. V is TRBV6-6 and J is TRBJ1-1, with TRBD1 matching 7 bases. The CDR3 is 15 amino acids. V lost 5 bases and J lost 4; bases outside the gene matches: 10. Germline V lookup: CDR1 MNHNY, CDR2 SVGAGI (reference sequence).

This clone occurred a few times. The chain links TRBV9 to TRBJ2-7, with 7 nucleotides matching TRBD2. This CDR3 comprises 14 residues. Trimming took 4 bases from V and 3 from J; bases not matched to a gene: 7. Germline assignment: CDR1 SGDLS and CDR2 YYNGEE. The CDR3 is CASSPGRDVYEQYF. The CDR3 DNA is TGTGCCAGCAGCCCAGGGAGGGACGTCTACGAGCAGTACTTC.

Regarding this clone: The same CDR3 is also encoded by other DNA sequences in this sample. The chain has TRBV29-1 and TRBJ2-1; D might be TRBD1 (6 bases). The CDR3 extends over 14 amino acids. The V end was cut by 6 bases, the J end by 0 bases, with 12 bases between. Per germline, CDR1 SQVTM and CDR2 ANQGSEA. This CDR3 reads CSVVDSSSYNEQFF. The DNA of the CDR3 is TGCAGCGTAGTGGACAGTAGCTCCTACAATGAGCAGTTCTTC.

This chain joins TRBV28 and TRBJ1-1; tentatively, D is TRBD1 (5 bases). The germline V and J ends were trimmed by 8 bases and 5 bases, with 21 bases remaining between them. CDR3 length: 15 residues. Germline CDR1 MDHEN, CDR2 SYDVKM. The CDR3 sequence is CASPPGGSARTEAFF. The CDR3 DNA reads as TGTGCCAGCCCCCCGGGGGGATCGGCGCGGACTGAAGCTTTCTTT. The full variable domain, in which reference TRBV28 and TRBJ1-1 provide the parts outside the CDR3, is DVKVTQSSRYLVKRTGEKVFLECVQDMDHENMFWYRQDPGLGLRLIYFSYDVKMKEKGDIPEGYSVSREKKERFSLILESASTNQTSMYLCASPPGGSARTEAFFGQGTRLTVV.

The chain couples TRBV28 to TRBJ1-4, with TRBD1 matching 7 bases. Germline V gene lookup returns CDR1 MDHEN and CDR2 SYDVKM. Trimming took 3 bases from V and 8 from J; bases not matched to a gene: 9. The CDR3 is made up of 15 amino acids. CDR3: CASSFETGKGEKLFF. CDR3 DNA: TGTGCCAGCAGTTTTGAGACAGGGAAGGGAGAAAAACTGTTTTTT.

The rearrangement uses TRBV7-2 and TRBJ2-5; maybe TRBD1 (6 bases). Trimming cost V 1 base and J 4 bases, with 19 bases left between them. Germline-derived CDR1 and CDR2 are SGHTA and FQGNSA. The CDR3 runs to 17 residues. The CDR3 sequence: CASSLDWVRGRTETQYF. In nucleotides, the CDR3 is TGTGCCAGCAGCTTAGATTGGGTCAGGGGAAGGACAGAGACCCAGTACTTC.

The chain carries TRBV11-2 and TRBJ2-2; no definite D call. This CDR3 region has 14 residues. Germline V lookup: CDR1 SGHAT, CDR2 FQNNGV. V lost 5 bases to trimming and J lost 4 bases, with 11 bases between them. The CDR3 is CASSALTVTGELFF. CDR3 sequence (DNA): TGTGCCAGCAGCGCCCTCACGGTCACCGGGGAGCTGTTTTTT.

This clone was seen a few times. The J gene is TRBJ1-5, the V gene TRBV11-2; 8 nucleotides line up with TRBD1. The CDR3 consists of 13 residues. Germline V gives CDR1 SGHAT, CDR2 FQNNGV. V shed 7 bases, J shed 5 bases, and the junction held 4 bases outside the gene matches. CDR3 nucleotide sequence: TGTGCCAGCACCCAGGACAGGGATCAGCCCCAGCATTTT. It specifies CASTQDRDQPQHF.

This clone was seen at least ten times. This chain joins TRBV19 and TRBJ2-1; 7 bases align to TRBD2. With 2 bases clipped from V and 0 bases from J, the junction kept 1 base outside the gene matches. The CDR3 consists of 15 residues. In germline, CDR1 is LNHDA, CDR2 SQIVND (reference sequence). The CDR3 loop is CASSITSDSYNEQFF. The DNA of the CDR3 is TGTGCCAGTAGTATAACTAGCGACTCCTACAATGAGCAGTTCTTC.

This chain uses TRBV7-9 with TRBJ2-1, with 8 bases identical to TRBD2. Germline V lookup: CDR1 SEHNR, CDR2 FQNEAQ (reference sequence). V was clipped by 5 bases and J by 8 bases; unmatched bases: 8. CDR3 length: 14 amino acids. In DNA, the CDR3 is TGTGCCAGCAGCCTCGGACTAGCTATAGATGAGCAGTTCTTC. Translating gives CASSLGLAIDEQFF. Together with reference TRBV7-9 and TRBJ2-1, the CDR3 gives the full variable domain: DTGVSQNPRHKITKRGQNVTFRCDPISEHNRLYWYRQTLGQGPEFLTYFQNEAQLEKSRLLSDRFSAERPKGSFSTLEIQRTEQGDSAMYLCASSLGLAIDEQFFGPGTRLTVL.

The rearrangement joins TRBV28 to TRBJ1-3; no clear D gene. The CDR3 spans 15 residues. The germline V gene encodes CDR1 MDHEN and CDR2 SYDVKM. V shed 3 bases and J shed 2 bases, with 11 bases lying between them. CDR3 bases: TGTGCCAGCAGTTTTGTGCGGGTAACTGGAAACACCATATATTTT. It translates to CASSFVRVTGNTIYF.